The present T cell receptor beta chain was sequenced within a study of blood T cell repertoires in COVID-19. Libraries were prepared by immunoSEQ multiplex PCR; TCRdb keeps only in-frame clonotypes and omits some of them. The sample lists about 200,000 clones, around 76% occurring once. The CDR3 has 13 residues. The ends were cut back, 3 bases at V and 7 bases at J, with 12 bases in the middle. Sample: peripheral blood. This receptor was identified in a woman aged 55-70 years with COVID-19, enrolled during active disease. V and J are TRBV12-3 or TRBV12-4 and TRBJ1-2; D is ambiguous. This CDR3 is CASSFPLGGGYTF. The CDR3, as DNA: TGTGCCAGCAGTTTTCCTTTAGGAGGTGGCTACACCTTC.